The T cell receptor beta chain described here comes from a study of blood T cells in healthy people across ages. Each sample yielded at least 6 micrograms of PBMC total RNA. Using a J-beta primer mix together with a sample-barcoded 5' primer, a second PCR was run for 7 to 11 cycles. Every individual sample yielded 2.5 million or more paired-end reads (each containing CDR3). TCRdb re-called the 5' RACE reads through MiXCR, storing one row per CDR3 protein. The table includes 540,000 or so distinct CDR3 sequences, around 48% detected once. CDR1 and CDR2 from the germline V gene are MDHEN and SYDVKM. The CDR3 runs 15 residues. V lost 7 bases and J 2 bases, leaving 14 bases between the germline ends.

Material: blood. This clonotype was obtained from an elderly man in good health. The chain couples TRBV28 to TRBJ1-4, with a tentative D call TRBD1 (5 bases). CDR3 DNA: TGTGCCAGCATGATTAGGGGAGGCACTAATGAAAAACTGTTTTTT. This codes for CASMIRGGTNEKLFF.